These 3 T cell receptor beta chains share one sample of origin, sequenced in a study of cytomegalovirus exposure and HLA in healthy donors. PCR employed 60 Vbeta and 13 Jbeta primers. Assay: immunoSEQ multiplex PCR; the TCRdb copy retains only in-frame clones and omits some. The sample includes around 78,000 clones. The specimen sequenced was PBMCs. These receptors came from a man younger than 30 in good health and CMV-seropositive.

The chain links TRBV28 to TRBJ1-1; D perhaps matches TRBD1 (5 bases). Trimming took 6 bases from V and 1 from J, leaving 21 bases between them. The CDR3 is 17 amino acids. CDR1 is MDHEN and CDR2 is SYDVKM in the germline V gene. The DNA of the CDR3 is TGTGCCAGCAGACCACGGGGGAGGAGTTCCCGGAACACTGAAGCTTTCTTT. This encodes CASRPRGRSSRNTEAFF. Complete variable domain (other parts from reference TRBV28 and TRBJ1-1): DVKVTQSSRYLVKRTGEKVFLECVQDMDHENMFWYRQDPGLGLRLIYFSYDVKMKEKGDIPEGYSVSREKKERFSLILESASTNQTSMYLCASRPRGRSSRNTEAFFGQGTRLTVV.

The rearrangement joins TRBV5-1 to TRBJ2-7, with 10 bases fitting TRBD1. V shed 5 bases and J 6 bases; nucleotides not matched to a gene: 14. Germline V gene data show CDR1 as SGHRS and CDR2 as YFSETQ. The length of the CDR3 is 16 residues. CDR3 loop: CASRDWGQGILSEQYF. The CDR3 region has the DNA TGCGCCAGCAGGGATTGGGGACAGGGGATTCTAAGCGAGCAGTACTTC.

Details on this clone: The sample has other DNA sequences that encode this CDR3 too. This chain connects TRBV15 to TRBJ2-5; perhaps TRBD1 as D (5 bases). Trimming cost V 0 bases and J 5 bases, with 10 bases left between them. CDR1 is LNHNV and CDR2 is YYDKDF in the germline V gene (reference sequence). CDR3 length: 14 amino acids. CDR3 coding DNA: TGTGCCACCAGCAGAGAGGGGCACTCGGAGACCCAGTACTTC. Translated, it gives CATSREGHSETQYF.